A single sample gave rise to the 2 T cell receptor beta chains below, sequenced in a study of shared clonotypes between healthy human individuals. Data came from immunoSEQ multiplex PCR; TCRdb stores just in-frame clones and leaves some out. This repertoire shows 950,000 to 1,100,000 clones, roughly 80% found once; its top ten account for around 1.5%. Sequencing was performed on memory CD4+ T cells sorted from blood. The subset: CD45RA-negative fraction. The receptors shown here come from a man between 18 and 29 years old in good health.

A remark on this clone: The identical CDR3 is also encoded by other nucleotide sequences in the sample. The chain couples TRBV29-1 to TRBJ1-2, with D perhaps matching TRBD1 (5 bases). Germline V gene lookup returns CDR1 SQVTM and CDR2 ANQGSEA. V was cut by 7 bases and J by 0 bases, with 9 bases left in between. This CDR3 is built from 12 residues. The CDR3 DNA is TGCAGCGGTGGACACCCTAACTATGGCTACACCTTC. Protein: CSGGHPNYGYTF.

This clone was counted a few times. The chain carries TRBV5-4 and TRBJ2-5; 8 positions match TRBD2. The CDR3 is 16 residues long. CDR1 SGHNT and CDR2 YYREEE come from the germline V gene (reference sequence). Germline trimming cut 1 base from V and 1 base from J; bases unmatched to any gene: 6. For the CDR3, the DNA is TGTGCCAGCAGCTTGTATCGGGGGGGAATCCAAGAGACCCAGTACTTC. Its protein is CASSLYRGGIQETQYF.